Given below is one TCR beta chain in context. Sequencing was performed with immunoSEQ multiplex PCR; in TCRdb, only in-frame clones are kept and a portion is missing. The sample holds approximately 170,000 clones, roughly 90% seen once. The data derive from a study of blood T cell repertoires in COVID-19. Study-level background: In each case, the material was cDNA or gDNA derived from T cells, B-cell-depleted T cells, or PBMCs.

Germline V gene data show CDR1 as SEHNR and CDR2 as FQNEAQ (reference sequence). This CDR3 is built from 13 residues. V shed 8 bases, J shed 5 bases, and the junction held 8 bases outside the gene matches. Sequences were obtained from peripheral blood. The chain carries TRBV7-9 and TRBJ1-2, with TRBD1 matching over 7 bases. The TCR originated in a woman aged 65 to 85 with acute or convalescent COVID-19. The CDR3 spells CASSQGTVYGYTF. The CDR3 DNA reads TGTGCCAGCTCCCAAGGGACAGTATATGGCTACACCTTC.